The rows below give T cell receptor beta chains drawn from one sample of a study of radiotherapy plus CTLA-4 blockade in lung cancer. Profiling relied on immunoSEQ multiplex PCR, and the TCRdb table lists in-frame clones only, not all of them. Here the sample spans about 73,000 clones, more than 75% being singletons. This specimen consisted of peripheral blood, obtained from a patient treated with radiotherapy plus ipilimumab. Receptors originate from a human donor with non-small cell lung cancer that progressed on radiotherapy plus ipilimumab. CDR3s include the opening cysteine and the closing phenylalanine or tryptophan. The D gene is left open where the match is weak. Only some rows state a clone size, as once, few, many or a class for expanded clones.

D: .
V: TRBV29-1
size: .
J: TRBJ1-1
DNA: TGCGGCGGTCAGAGGGGGAACACTGAAGCTTTCTTT
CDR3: CGGQRGNTEAFF

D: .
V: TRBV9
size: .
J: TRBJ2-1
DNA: TGTGCCAGCAGCGTAGGCCCCAGACTCTACAATGAGCAGTTCTTC
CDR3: CASSVGPRLYNEQFF

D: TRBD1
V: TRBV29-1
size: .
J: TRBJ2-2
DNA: TGCAGCGTTACGACAGGGCTATTATCCCCCGGGGAGCTGTTTTTT
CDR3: CSVTTGLLSPGELFF

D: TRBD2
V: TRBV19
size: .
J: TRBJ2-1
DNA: TGTGCCAGTAGTTCGTCCGGGAGGGCCAACAATGAGCAGTTCTTC
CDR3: CASSSSGRANNEQFF

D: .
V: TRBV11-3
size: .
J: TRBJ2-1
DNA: TGTGCCAGCAGCTTAGTAGCGGACAATGAGCAGTTCTTC
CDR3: CASSLVADNEQFF

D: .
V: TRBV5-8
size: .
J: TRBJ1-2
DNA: TGTGCCAGCAGCTTCTCCGGCAGGCCTGGGGGTGGAAAAGGCTACACCTTC
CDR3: CASSFSGRPGGGKGYTF

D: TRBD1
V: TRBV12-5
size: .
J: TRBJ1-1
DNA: TGTGCTAGTGGCCGACAGGGCTTAATGAACACTGAAGCTTTCTTT
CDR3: CASGRQGLMNTEAFF

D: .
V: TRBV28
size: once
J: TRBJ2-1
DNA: TGTGCCAGCAGCCAGCCTGGACGCGGTGAGCAGTTCTTC
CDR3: CASSQPGRGEQFF

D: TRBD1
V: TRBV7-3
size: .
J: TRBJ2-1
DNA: TGTGCCAGCAGCTCTGGTCCCGGGACAGGGAACAATGAGCAGTTCTTC
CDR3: CASSSGPGTGNNEQFF

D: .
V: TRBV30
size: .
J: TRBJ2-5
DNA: TGTGCCTGGAGTGTAAAAGAGACCCAGTACTTC
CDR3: CAWSVKETQYF

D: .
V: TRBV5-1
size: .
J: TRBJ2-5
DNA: TGCGCCAGCGGCGTGGTGGAGACCCAGTACTTC
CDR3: CASGVVETQYF

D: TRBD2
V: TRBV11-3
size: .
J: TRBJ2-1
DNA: TGTGCCAGCAGCTTACTAGCGGGAGAGTTATATGAGCAGTTCTTC
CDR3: CASSLLAGELYEQFF

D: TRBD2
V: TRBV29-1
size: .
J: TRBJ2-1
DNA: TGCAGCGTTGGGCGGCGCGGGAGCTACAATGAGCAGTTCTTC
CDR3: CSVGRRGSYNEQFF

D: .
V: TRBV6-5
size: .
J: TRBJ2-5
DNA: TGTGCCAGCAGTTACGGGAGGAGGGAGACCCAGTACTTC
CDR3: CASSYGRRETQYF

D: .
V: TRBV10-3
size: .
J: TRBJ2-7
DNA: TGTGCCATCGGGGCGGGGAGCTACGAGCAGTACTTC
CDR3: CAIGAGSYEQYF

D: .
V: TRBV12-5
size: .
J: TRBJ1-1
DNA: TGTGCTAGTGCTTCGCGTATGGAGAACACTGAAGCTTTCTTT
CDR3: CASASRMENTEAFF

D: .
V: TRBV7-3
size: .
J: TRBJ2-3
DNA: TGTGCCAGCAGCTTAACCGCTTTAGCGGGCACAGATACGCAGTATTTT
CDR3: CASSLTALAGTDTQYF

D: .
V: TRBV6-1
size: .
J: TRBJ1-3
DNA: TGTGCCAGCAGTGAAGGGGTTCTCTCTGGAAACACCATATATTTT
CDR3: CASSEGVLSGNTIYF

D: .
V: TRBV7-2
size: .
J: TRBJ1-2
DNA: TGTGCCAGCAGCTTAGAGAGAGGGCTCTATGGCTACACCTTC
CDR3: CASSLERGLYGYTF

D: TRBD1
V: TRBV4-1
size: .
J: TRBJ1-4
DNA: TGCGCCAGCAGCCCGACAGGGGGCAATAGTGAAAAACTGTTTTTT
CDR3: CASSPTGGNSEKLFF

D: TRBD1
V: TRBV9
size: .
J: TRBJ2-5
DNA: TGTGCCAGCAGCACCCGGACAGGGAATCAAGAGACCCAGTACTTC
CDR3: CASSTRTGNQETQYF

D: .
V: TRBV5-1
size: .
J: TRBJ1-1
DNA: TGCGCCAGCAGCTTATCAACAGACACTGAAGCTTTCTTT
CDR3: CASSLSTDTEAFF

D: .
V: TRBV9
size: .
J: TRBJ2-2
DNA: TGTGCCAGCAGCTCAATGACTAGTATCGGGGAGCTGTTTTTT
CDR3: CASSSMTSIGELFF

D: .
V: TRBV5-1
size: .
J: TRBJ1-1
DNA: TGCGCCAGCAGCTTGGTTAGGCCCGCGAAGAACACTGAAGCTTTCTTT
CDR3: CASSLVRPAKNTEAFF

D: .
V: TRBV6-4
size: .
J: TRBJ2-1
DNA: TGTGCCAGCAGTGCCACCCCGGAAAATGAGCAGTTCTTC
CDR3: CASSATPENEQFF

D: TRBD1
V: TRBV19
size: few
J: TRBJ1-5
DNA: TGTGCCAGTAACGTGGGGCAGGGGGGTAATCAGCCCCAGCATTTT
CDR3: CASNVGQGGNQPQHF

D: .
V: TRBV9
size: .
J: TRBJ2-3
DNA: TGTGCCAGCAGCGTAGGTGCAGGGATGGGCACAGATACGCAGTATTTT
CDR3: CASSVGAGMGTDTQYF

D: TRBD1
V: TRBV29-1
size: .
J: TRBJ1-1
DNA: TGCAGCGTCCAGGGACAGATGAACACTGAAGCTTTCTTT
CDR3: CSVQGQMNTEAFF

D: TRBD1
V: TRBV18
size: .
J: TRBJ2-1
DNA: TGTGCCAGCTCACCTGGGGACAGGGGGTCTGAGCAGTTCTTC
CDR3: CASSPGDRGSEQFF

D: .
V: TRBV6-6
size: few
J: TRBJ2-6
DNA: TGTGCCAGCAGTCGACAGGACTCTGGGGCCAACGTCCTGACTTTC
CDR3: CASSRQDSGANVLTF

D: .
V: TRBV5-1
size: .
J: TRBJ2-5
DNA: TGCGCCAGCAGCTTCGGCAGGGGTGAAGAGACCCAGTACTTC
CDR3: CASSFGRGEETQYF

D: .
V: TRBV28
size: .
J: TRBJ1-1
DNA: TGTGCCAGCGCCGGATCGGGTGATACTGAAGCTTTCTTT
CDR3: CASAGSGDTEAFF

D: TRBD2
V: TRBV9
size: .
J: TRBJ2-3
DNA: TGTGCCAGCAGCTCCCTCCACGGGCTAGCGGGAGTGGTCACAGATACGCAGTATTTT
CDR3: CASSSLHGLAGVVTDTQYF

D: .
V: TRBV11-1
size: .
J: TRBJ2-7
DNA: TGTGCCAGCAGCTCTCCCCCGGTCTACGAGCAGTACTTC
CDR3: CASSSPPVYEQYF

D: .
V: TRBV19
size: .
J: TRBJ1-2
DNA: TGTGCCACGACACGGGACAACTCAATCTATGGCTACACCTTC
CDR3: CATTRDNSIYGYTF

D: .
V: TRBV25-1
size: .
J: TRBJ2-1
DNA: TGTGCCAGCAGTGATCACGGTTACAATGAGCAGTTCTTC
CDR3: CASSDHGYNEQFF

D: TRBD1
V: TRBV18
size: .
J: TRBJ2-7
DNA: TGTGCCAGCTCGCCCCCGGGACAGGGGTGGTACGAGCAGTACTTC
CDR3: CASSPPGQGWYEQYF

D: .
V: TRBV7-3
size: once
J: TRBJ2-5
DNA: TGTGCCAGCAGCCTCCTTGGGACCCCCGGAGAGACCCAGTACTTC
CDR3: CASSLLGTPGETQYF

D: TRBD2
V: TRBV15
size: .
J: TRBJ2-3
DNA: TGTGCCACCATTAGAGCGGGAGAATCGGATACGCAGTATTTT
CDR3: CATIRAGESDTQYF

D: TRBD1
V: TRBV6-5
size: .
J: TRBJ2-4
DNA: TGTGCCAGCAGCTACAGGGGGCAGGGGACCAAAAACATTCAGTACTTC
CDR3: CASSYRGQGTKNIQYF

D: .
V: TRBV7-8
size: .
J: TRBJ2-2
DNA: TGTGCCAGCAGCTCCCGACAGAACACCGGGGAGCTGTTTTTT
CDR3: CASSSRQNTGELFF

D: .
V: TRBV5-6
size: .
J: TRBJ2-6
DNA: TGTGCCAGCAGCGGCTGGTCTGGGGCCAACGTCCTGACTTTC
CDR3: CASSGWSGANVLTF

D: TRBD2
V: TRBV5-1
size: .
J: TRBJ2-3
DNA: TGCGCCAGCAGCGCGGTGACTAGCTTTGCAGATACGCAGTATTTT
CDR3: CASSAVTSFADTQYF